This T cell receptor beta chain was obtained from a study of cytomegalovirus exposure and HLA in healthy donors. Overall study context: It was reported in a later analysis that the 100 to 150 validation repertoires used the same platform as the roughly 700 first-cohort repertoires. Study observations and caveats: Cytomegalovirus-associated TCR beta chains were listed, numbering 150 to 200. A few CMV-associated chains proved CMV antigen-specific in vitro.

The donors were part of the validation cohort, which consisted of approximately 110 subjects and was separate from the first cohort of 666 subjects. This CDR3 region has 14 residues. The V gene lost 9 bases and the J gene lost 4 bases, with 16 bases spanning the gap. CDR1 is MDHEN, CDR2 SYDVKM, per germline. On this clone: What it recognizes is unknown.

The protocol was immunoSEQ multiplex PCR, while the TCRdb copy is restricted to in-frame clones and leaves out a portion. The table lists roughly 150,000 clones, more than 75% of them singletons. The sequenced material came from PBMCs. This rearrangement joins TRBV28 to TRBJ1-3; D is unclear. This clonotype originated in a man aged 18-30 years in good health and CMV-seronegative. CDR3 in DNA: TGTGCCAGTAGTCCGGCGGGAGGCGGAAACACCATATATTTT. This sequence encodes CASSPAGGGNTIYF.